The source of this T cell receptor beta chain is a study of T cells in Graves' hyperthyroidism and ophthalmopathy. In regard to this clonotype: Its specificity is not known.

RNA transcripts yielded amplified TCR beta CDR3 regions. During a first-round RT-PCR of the TCR CDR3, the HTBI primer set was used. MiXCR was run by TCRdb on the multiplex PCR reads, yielding one entry per CDR3 protein. This table has 550,000 to 600,000 distinct CDR3 sequences, around 42% appearing once. Study outcomes and limitations: Researchers report that a 13 V-J model separated ophthalmopathy from stable hyperthyroidism. Model output signaled ophthalmopathy a median roughly 6 months ahead of onset.

This CDR3 is 15 amino acids long. V dropped 6 bases and J dropped 1 base, with 13 bases sitting between them. CDR1 and CDR2 (germline): SNHLY, FYNNEI. Sequencing was carried out using peripheral blood or thyroid tissue (not recorded which). The clonotype comes from an adult woman with Graves' disease, either hyperthyroidism or ophthalmopathy (not recorded which). This chain links TRBV2 with TRBJ1-5; possibly TRBD1 for D (6 bases). The CDR3 loop is CASRMLQGSNQPQHF. CDR3 bases: TGTGCCAGCAGGATGCTTCAGGGGAGCAATCAGCCCCAGCATTTT.